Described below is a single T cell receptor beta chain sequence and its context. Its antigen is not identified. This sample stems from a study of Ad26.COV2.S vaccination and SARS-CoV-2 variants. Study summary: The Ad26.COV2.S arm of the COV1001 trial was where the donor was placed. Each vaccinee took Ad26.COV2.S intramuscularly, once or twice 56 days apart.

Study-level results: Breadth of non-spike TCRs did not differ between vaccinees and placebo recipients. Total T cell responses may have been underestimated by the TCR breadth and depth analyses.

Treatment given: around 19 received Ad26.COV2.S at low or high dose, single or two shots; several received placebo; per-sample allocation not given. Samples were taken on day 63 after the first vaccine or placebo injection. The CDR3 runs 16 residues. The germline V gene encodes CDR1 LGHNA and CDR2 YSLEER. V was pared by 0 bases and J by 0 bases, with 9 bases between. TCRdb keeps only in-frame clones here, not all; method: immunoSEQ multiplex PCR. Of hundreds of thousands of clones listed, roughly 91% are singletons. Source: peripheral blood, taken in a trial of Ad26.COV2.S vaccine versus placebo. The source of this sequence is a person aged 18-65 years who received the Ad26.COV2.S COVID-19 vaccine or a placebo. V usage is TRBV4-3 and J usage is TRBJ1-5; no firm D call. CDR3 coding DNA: TGCGCCAGCAGCCAAGATGGGCGCCTTAGCAATCAGCCCCAGCATTTT. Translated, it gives CASSQDGRLSNQPQHF.